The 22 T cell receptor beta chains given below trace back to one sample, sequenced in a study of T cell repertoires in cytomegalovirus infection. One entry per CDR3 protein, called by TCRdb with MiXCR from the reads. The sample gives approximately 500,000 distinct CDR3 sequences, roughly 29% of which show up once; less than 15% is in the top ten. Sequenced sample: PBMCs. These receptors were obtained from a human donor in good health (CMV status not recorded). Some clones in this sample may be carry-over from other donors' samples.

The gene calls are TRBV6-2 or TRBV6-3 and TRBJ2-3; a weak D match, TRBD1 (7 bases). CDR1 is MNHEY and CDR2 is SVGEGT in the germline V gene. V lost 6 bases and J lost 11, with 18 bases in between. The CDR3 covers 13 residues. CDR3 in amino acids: CASSNAGTDRQYF. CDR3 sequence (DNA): TGTGCCAGCAGCAACGCGGGGACAGACAGGCAGTATTTT.

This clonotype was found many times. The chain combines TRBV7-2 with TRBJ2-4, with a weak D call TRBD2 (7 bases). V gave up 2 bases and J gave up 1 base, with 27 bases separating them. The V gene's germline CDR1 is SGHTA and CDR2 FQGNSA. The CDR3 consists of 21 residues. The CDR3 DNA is TGTGCCAGCAGCTTAAGGGACACCCCTTACGCGGGAGATATGGCCAAAAACATTCAGTACTTC. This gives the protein CASSLRDTPYAGDMAKNIQYF.

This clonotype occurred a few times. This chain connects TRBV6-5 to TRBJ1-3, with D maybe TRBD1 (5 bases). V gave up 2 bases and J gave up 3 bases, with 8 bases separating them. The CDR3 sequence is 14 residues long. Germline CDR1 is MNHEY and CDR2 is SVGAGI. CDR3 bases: TGTGCCAGCAGTTACGGGACTCGTGGAAACACCATATATTTT. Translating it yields CASSYGTRGNTIYF.

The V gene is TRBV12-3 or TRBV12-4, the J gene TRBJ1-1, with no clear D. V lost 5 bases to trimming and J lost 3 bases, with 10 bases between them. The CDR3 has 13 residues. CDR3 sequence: CASSPGIDTEAFF. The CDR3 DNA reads TGTGCCAGCAGTCCCGGGATAGACACTGAAGCTTTCTTT.

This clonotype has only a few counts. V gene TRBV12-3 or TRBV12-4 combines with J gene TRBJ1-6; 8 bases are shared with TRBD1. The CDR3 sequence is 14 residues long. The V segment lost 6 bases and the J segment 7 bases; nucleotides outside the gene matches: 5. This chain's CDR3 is CASSYRGRNSPLHF. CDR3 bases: TGTGCCAGCAGCTACAGGGGGAGGAATTCACCCCTCCACTTT.

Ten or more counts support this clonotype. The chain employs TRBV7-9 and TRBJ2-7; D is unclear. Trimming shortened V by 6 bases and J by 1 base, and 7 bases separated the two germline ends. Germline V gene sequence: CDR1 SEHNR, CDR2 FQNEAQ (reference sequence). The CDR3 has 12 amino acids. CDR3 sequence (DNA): TGTGCCAGCAGTGCCGGTTCCTACGAGCAGTACTTC. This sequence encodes CASSAGSYEQYF.

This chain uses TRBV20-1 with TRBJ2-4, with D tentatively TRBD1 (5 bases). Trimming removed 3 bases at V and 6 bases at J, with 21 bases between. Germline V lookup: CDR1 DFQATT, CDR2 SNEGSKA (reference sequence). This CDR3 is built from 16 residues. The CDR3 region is CSASRFETDPRNIQYF. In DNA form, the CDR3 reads TGCAGTGCTAGTAGGTTCGAGACAGATCCCCGAAACATTCAGTACTTC.

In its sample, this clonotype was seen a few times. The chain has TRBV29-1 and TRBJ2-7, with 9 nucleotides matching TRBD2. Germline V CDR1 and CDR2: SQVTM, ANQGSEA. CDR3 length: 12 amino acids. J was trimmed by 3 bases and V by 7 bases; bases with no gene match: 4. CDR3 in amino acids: CSAGREGYEQYF. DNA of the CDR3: TGCAGCGCCGGGCGGGAGGGCTACGAGCAGTACTTC.

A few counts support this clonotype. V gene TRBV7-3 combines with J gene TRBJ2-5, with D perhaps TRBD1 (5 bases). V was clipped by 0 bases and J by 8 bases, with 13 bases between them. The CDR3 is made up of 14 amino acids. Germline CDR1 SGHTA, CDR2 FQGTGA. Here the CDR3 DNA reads TGTGCCAGCAGCTTAACGGTGGACAACCCTACCCAGTACTTC. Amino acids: CASSLTVDNPTQYF.

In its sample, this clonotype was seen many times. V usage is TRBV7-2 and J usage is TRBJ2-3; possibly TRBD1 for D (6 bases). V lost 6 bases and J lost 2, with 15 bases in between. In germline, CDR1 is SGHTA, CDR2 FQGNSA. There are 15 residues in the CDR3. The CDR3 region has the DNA TGTGCCAGCAGGTGGGGGCGGAGTGACACAGATACGCAGTATTTT. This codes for CASRWGRSDTDTQYF.

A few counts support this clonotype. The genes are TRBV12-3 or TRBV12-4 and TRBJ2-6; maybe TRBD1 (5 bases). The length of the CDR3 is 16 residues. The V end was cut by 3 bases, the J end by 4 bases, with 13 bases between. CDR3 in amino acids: CASSLKGSGGANVLTF. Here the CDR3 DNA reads TGTGCCAGCAGTTTGAAGGGCTCAGGGGGGGCCAACGTCCTGACTTTC.

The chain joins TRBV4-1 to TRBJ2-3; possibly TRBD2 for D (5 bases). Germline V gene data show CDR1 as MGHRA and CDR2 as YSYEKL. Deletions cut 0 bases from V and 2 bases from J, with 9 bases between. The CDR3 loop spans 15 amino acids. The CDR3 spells CASSQEAAATDTQYF. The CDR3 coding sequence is TGCGCCAGCAGCCAAGAAGCGGCGGCCACAGATACGCAGTATTTT.

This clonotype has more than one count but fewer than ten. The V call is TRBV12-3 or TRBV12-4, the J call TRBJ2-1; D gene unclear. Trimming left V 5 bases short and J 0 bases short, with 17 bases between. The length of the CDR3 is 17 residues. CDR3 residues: CASSPTGFWSSYNEQFF. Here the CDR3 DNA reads TGTGCCAGCAGTCCAACGGGCTTCTGGAGCTCCTACAATGAGCAGTTCTTC.

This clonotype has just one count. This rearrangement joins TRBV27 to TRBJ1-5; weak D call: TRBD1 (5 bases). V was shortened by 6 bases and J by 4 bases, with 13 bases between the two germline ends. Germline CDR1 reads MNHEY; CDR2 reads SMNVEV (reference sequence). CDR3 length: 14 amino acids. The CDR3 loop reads CASSPSGANQPQHF. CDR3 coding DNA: TGTGCCAGCAGCCCTAGCGGGGCTAATCAGCCCCAGCATTTT.

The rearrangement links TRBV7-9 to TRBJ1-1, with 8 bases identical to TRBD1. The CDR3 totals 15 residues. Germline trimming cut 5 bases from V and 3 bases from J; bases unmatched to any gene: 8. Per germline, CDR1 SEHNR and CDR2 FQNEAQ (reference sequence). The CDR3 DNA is TGTGCCAGCAGCACCCCAGGGGGCGAAGACACTGAAGCTTTCTTT. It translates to CASSTPGGEDTEAFF.

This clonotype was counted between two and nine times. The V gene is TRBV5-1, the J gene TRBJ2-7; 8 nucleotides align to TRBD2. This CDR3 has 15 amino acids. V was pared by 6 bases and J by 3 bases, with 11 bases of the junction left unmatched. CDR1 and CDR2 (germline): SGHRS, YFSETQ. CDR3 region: CASTWGSGSLYEQYF. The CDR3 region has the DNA TGCGCCAGCACCTGGGGGAGCGGGAGCCTCTACGAGCAGTACTTC.

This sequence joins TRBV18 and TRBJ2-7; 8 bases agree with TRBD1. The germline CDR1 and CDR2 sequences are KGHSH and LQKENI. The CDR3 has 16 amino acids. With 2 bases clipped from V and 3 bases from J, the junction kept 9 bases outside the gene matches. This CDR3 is CASSPKTGVAVYEQYV. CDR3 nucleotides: TGTGCCAGCTCACCAAAGACAGGGGTAGCAGTCTACGAGCAGTACGTC.

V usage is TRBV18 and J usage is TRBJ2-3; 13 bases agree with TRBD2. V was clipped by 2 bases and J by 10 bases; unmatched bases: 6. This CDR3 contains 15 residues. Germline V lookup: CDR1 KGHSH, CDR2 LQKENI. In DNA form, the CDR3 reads TGTGCCAGCTCACCAACTAGCGGGAGGGCCCCCCCGCAGTATTTT. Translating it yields CASSPTSGRAPPQYF.

The DNA of the CDR3 is TGCAGTGCTAGTGCCGGAAACATTCAGTACTTC. This codes for CSASAGNIQYF. The chain joins TRBV20-1 to TRBJ2-4; D is ambiguous. The CDR3 totals 11 residues. Per the germline V gene, CDR1 is DFQATT and CDR2 is SNEGSKA (reference sequence). Trimming left V 3 bases short and J 6 bases short, with 6 bases between.

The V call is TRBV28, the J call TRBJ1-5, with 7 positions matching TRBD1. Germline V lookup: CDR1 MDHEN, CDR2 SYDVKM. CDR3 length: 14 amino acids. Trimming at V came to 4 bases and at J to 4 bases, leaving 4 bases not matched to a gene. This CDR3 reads CASSWDSLNQPQHF. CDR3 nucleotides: TGTGCCAGCAGTTGGGACAGTTTGAATCAGCCCCAGCATTTT. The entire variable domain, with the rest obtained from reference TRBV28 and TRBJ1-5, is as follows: DVKVTQSSRYLVKRTGEKVFLECVQDMDHENMFWYRQDPGLGLRLIYFSYDVKMKEKGDIPEGYSVSREKKERFSLILESASTNQTSMYLCASSWDSLNQPQHFGDGTRLSIL.

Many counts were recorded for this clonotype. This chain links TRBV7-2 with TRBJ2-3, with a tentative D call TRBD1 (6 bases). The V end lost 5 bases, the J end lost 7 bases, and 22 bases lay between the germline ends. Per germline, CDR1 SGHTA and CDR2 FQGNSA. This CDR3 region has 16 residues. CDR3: CASSPPGERLRNTQYF. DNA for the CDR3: TGTGCCAGCAGCCCCCCAGGGGAGCGCCTGAGAAATACGCAGTATTTT.

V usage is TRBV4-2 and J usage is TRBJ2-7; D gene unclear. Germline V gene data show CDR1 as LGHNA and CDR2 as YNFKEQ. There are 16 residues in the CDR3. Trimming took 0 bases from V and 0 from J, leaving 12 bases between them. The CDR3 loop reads CASSQDQSRNSYEQYF. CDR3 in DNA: TGTGCCAGCAGCCAAGATCAATCGCGGAACTCCTACGAGCAGTACTTC.